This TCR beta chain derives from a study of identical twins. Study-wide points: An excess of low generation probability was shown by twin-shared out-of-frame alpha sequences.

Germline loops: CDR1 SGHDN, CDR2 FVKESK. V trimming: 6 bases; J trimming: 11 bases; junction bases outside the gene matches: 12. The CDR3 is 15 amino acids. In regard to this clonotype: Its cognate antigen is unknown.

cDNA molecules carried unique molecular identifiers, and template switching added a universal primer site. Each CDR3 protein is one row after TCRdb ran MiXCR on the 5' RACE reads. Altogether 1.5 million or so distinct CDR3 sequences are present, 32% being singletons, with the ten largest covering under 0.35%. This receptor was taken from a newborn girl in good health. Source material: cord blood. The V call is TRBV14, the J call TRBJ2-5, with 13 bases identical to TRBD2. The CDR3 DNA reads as TGTGCCAGCAGTCTACTAGCGGGAGGGGAAAATGAGCAGTACTTC. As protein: CASSLLAGGENEQYF.